This T cell receptor beta chain was found in a study of STAT5B mutations in CD4+ large granular lymphocyte leukemia. Findings and caveats of the study: Compared with healthy controls (2/35), patient top clones favored TRBV06 (8/27).

The germline CDR1 and CDR2 sequences are ENHRY and SYGVKD. The CDR3 sequence is 14 residues long. The trim removed 5 bases at V and 3 bases at J, leaving 5 bases unmatched. Produced via immunoSEQ multiplex PCR; TCRdb's table is partial and in-frame only. Of 20,000 to 25,000 clones detected, over 60% appear once; the ten largest clones hold 0.4% to 0.45%. To note about this clone: Its target is unknown.

This TCR was recovered from a human donor in good health. This chain connects TRBV10-3 to TRBJ1-2; 8 nucleotides agree with TRBD1. The specimen sequenced was CD4+ T cells from blood buffy coats. CDR3: CAISPGGADYGYTF. CDR3 DNA sequence: TGTGCCATCAGTCCAGGGGGCGCCGACTATGGCTACACCTTC.